These 20 T cell receptor beta chains originate from one sample sequenced in a study of cytomegalovirus exposure and HLA in healthy donors. PCR involved 60 Vbeta and 13 Jbeta primers. This table comes from immunoSEQ multiplex PCR, and its TCRdb copy is limited to in-frame clones, with some not included. The sample gives more than 85,000 clones, about 79% of which show up once; approximately 4.1% is in the top ten. Sequencing input: PBMCs. The receptors were sampled from a female donor in good health and CMV-seropositive.

V is TRBV7-8 and J is TRBJ1-1; possibly TRBD1 for D (6 bases). Germline CDR1 and CDR2: SGHVS and FQNEAQ. The germline V and J ends were trimmed by 1 base and 1 base, with 13 bases remaining between them. The CDR3 is 16 amino acids. As DNA, the CDR3 is TGTGCCAGCAGCTTAGAGTACAGGGAGTCGAACACTGAAGCTTTCTTT. It encodes CASSLEYRESNTEAFF.

This clone was detected once. The rearrangement joins TRBV19 to TRBJ1-5; a weak D match, TRBD1 (5 bases). CDR1 is LNHDA, CDR2 SQIVND, per germline (reference sequence). The CDR3 extends over 17 amino acids. Between the trimmed V and J ends, which lost 7 bases and 0 bases, there was a span of 19 bases. CDR3 bases: TGTGCCAGTACCGATAGTGGGGGGGTTTATAGCAATCAGCCCCAGCATTTT. As protein: CASTDSGGVYSNQPQHF.

This clone was observed a handful of times. This chain connects TRBV7-2 to TRBJ2-1; D is possibly TRBD2 (5 bases). CDR1 and CDR2 (germline): SGHTA, FQGNSA. This CDR3 is built from 15 residues. V was cut by 1 base and J by 0 bases, with 7 bases left in between. The CDR3 nucleotides are TGTGCCAGCAGCTTAGGAGGGAACTCCTACAATGAGCAGTTCTTC. This translates into CASSLGGNSYNEQFF.

The J gene is TRBJ1-1, the V gene TRBV10-3, with a weak D call TRBD1 (6 bases). Germline values: CDR1 ENHRY, CDR2 SYGVKD. CDR3 length: 16 residues. The V end lost 6 bases, the J end lost 0 bases, and 17 bases lay between the germline ends. CDR3 nucleotide sequence: TGTGCCATCAGGGAGGAGGGGGGGGCAATGAACACTGAAGCTTTCTTT. This translates into CAIREEGGAMNTEAFF.

This chain joins TRBV5-1 and TRBJ2-7, with D possibly matching TRBD1 (5 bases). Trimming removed 0 bases at V and 5 bases at J, with 9 bases between. CDR3 length: 13 amino acids. The germline CDR1 and CDR2 sequences are SGHRS and YFSETQ. The CDR3 DNA reads as TGCGCCAGCAGCTTGGTTTTCAGGGACGAGCAGTACTTC. Its protein is CASSLVFRDEQYF. The variable domain in full, with the rest retrieved from reference TRBV5-1 and TRBJ2-7, is KAGVTQTPRYLIKTRGQQVTLSCSPISGHRSVSWYQQTPGQGLQFLFEYFSETQRNKGNFPGRFSGRQFSNSRSEMNVSTLELGDSALYLCASSLVFRDEQYFGPGTRLTVT.

The chain has TRBV30 and TRBJ1-1; the D gene is possibly TRBD1 (6 bases). V lost 2 bases and J lost 5, with 12 bases in between. Looked up from germline, CDR1 is GTSNPN and CDR2 is SVGIG (reference sequence). The CDR3 is 13 residues long. For the CDR3, the DNA is TGTGCCTGGAGTAAGGACAGTGCTACTGAAGCTTTCTTT. Its protein is CAWSKDSATEAFF.

The rearrangement uses TRBV6-5 and TRBJ1-6; tentative D call: TRBD1 (5 bases). V lost 5 bases and J lost 6, with 14 bases in between. This CDR3 contains 15 residues. Per the germline V gene, CDR1 is MNHEY and CDR2 is SVGAGI. CDR3 coding DNA: TGTGCCAGCAGTAATTGGGGCGGTATTAATTCACCCCTCCACTTT. Amino acids: CASSNWGGINSPLHF.

This clone was detected a few times. The chain is built from TRBV10-3 and TRBJ1-5; 7 bases match TRBD1. This CDR3 comprises 15 residues. The germline CDR1 and CDR2 sequences are ENHRY and SYGVKD. V trimming: 5 bases; J trimming: 0 bases; junction bases outside the gene matches: 4. CDR3 sequence: CAISRQGNSNQPQHF. CDR3 nucleotide sequence: TGTGCCATCAGTCGACAGGGAAATAGCAATCAGCCCCAGCATTTT.

This chain links TRBV29-1 with TRBJ1-1; D may be TRBD1 (5 bases). The V and J ends lost 3 bases and 2 bases respectively, with 10 bases between them. The CDR3 totals 13 residues. CDR1 SQVTM and CDR2 ANQGSEA come from the germline V gene. For the CDR3, the DNA is TGCAGCGTTGATGGACACCGAAACACTGAAGCTTTCTTT. It is translated as CSVDGHRNTEAFF. Using reference TRBV29-1 and TRBJ1-1 for the parts outside the CDR3, the full variable domain is SAVISQKPSRDICQRGTSLTIQCQVDSQVTMMFWYRQQPGQSLTLIATANQGSEATYESGFVIDKFPISRPNLTFSTLTVSNMSPEDSSIYLCSVDGHRNTEAFFGQGTRLTVV.

In this sample, this clone turned up a few times. V usage is TRBV6-1 and J usage is TRBJ2-1, with D possibly matching TRBD2 (6 bases). The CDR3 covers 12 residues. Per germline, CDR1 MNHNS and CDR2 SASEGT. Between the trimmed V and J ends, which lost 8 bases and 7 bases, there was a span of 12 bases. This chain's CDR3 is CASARGYNEQFF. CDR3 DNA sequence: TGTGCCAGCGCGCGGGGCTATAATGAGCAGTTCTTC.

The chain couples TRBV5-1 to TRBJ2-5; TRBD2 matches at 9 bases. Trimming removed 4 bases from V and 3 bases from J; junction bases left unmatched: 7. CDR1 SGHRS and CDR2 YFSETQ come from the germline V gene. This CDR3 comprises 15 residues. The chain's CDR3 is CASSTIAGAKETQYF. The DNA for the CDR3 is TGCGCCAGCAGCACTATAGCGGGAGCAAAAGAGACCCAGTACTTC. The full variable domain, rest sourced from reference TRBV5-1 and TRBJ2-5, is KAGVTQTPRYLIKTRGQQVTLSCSPISGHRSVSWYQQTPGQGLQFLFEYFSETQRNKGNFPGRFSGRQFSNSRSEMNVSTLELGDSALYLCASSTIAGAKETQYFGPGTRLLVL.

In regard to this clone: An end of the junction does not agree with germline; a read error may underlie this. This chain links TRBV7-9 with TRBJ2-3; D remains ambiguous. Germline V gives CDR1 SEHNR, CDR2 FQNEAQ (reference sequence). The CDR3 extends over 10 amino acids. CDR3 sequence reads: CSSSGDTQYF. The CDR3 nucleotides are TGTTCCAGCTCGGGAGATACGCAGTATTTT.

The genes are TRBV18 and TRBJ2-7; 9 nucleotides agree with TRBD1. Unmatched junction bases numbered 13, after V lost 5 bases and J lost 5 bases. The CDR3 sequence is 16 residues long. The germline CDR1 and CDR2 sequences are KGHSH and LQKENI. This CDR3 reads CASSNPQGASLNEQYF. Written as DNA, the CDR3 is TGTGCCAGCTCAAATCCACAGGGGGCGTCTTTAAACGAGCAGTACTTC.

The chain combines TRBV11-2 with TRBJ2-3; the D is unclear. Per the germline V gene, CDR1 is SGHAT and CDR2 is FQNNGV. With 0 bases removed from V and 1 base from J, the gap between germline ends came to 8 bases. The length of the CDR3 is 15 residues. DNA of the CDR3: TGTGCCAGCAGCTTAGATCCACGGGGCACAGATACGCAGTATTTT. Translated, it gives CASSLDPRGTDTQYF.

In its sample, this clone was seen a few times. The chain uses TRBV11-2 and TRBJ1-6; possibly TRBD1 for D (6 bases). Trimming stripped 3 bases from V and 10 bases from J, with 13 bases between. This CDR3 is built from 14 residues. Germline V gene data show CDR1 as SGHAT and CDR2 as FQNNGV. Here the CDR3 DNA reads TGTGCCAGCAGCTTCCGGGGGGCGGACTCACCCCTCCACTTT. Amino acids: CASSFRGADSPLHF.

The chain is built from TRBV19 and TRBJ2-5; 9 nucleotides align to TRBD2. This CDR3 region has 14 residues. CDR1 and CDR2 (germline): LNHDA, SQIVND (reference sequence). J was trimmed by 5 bases and V by 5 bases; bases with no gene match: 6. CDR3 nucleotide sequence: TGTGCCAGTAGTGGCGGGAGGGCCTCGGAGACCCAGTACTTC. Its translation: CASSGGRASETQYF.

The rearrangement uses TRBV14 and TRBJ1-3; the D gene is possibly TRBD1 (5 bases). This CDR3 comprises 15 residues. Trimming took off 4 bases at V and 0 bases at J, with 10 bases between the two ends. CDR1 is SGHDN, CDR2 FVKESK, per germline. The DNA of the CDR3 is TGTGCCAGCAGCCCGGACAATTTCTCTGGAAACACCATATATTTT. It translates to CASSPDNFSGNTIYF. The full variable domain, with the rest looked up from reference TRBV14 and TRBJ1-3, is EAGVTQFPSHSVIEKGQTVTLRCDPISGHDNLYWYRRVMGKEIKFLLHFVKESKQDESGMPNNRFLAERTGGTYSTLKVQPAELEDSGVYFCASSPDNFSGNTIYFGEGSWLTVV.

This chain joins TRBV5-4 and TRBJ1-1; weak D call: TRBD1 (6 bases). CDR1 SGHNT and CDR2 YYREEE come from the germline V gene (reference sequence). This CDR3 spans 14 amino acids. V was shortened by 1 base and J by 4 bases, with 11 bases between the two germline ends. The CDR3 nucleotides read TGTGCCAGCAGCTTGCGAACAGGGATCACTGAAGCTTTCTTT. It codes for CASSLRTGITEAFF.

CDR3 DNA sequence: TGTGCCAGCAGTGGACCGGACGGGAGCTCCTACGAGCAGTACTTC. Translation: CASSGPDGSSYEQYF. This chain joins TRBV2 and TRBJ2-7; a weak D match, TRBD2 (6 bases). The CDR3 covers 15 residues. CDR1 is SNHLY and CDR2 is FYNNEI in the germline V gene. Trimming cost V 4 bases and J 0 bases, with 13 bases left between them.

DNA for the CDR3: TGTGCCAGCTCACCACTGGAGCTGGGACAGACTTTCTACGAGCAGTACTTC. Protein: CASSPLELGQTFYEQYF. The chain is built from TRBV18 and TRBJ2-7, with TRBD1 identical over 7 bases. Germline loops: CDR1 KGHSH, CDR2 LQKENI. V lost 1 base and J lost 3; bases outside the gene matches: 12. This CDR3 has 17 residues.